What follows is one T cell receptor (beta chain) and its context. Its antigen is currently unknown. This record comes from a study of T cell repertoires in cytomegalovirus infection. At the level of the study: Both CMV infection and a matching HLA type were indicated by public TCR beta signatures.

TCRdb fed the reads into MiXCR, producing one record per CDR3 protein. The sample contains 230,000 or so distinct CDR3 sequences, 35% to 45% of which appear only once. The clonotype comes from a human donor in good health (CMV status not recorded). Some clones in this sample may be carry-over from other donors' samples. The specimen comprised CD8+ T cells from cultured PBMCs, sampled from culture after CMV antigen stimulation.

The DNA of the CDR3 is TGTGCCAGCAGCGATTACCCGACAGGGACGAACACTGAAGCTTTCTTT. The encoded protein is CASSDYPTGTNTEAFF. The V and J genes are TRBV6-1 and TRBJ1-1; 7 bases agree with TRBD1. The ends lost 6 bases at V and 1 base at J; junction bases unmatched: 11. The CDR3 is 16 residues long. Germline V gene lookup returns CDR1 MNHNS and CDR2 SASEGT.